Each of the 17 T cell receptor beta chains below was sequenced from the same sample in a study of T cell repertoires in cytomegalovirus infection. From the reads, TCRdb called clonotypes with MiXCR, one entry per CDR3 protein. Of under 850,000 distinct CDR3 sequences listed, under 40% are singletons. Sequenced: PBMCs. Source of these receptors: a human donor in good health (CMV status not recorded). Some clones in this sample may be carry-over from other donors' samples.

In regard to this clonotype: The CDR3 ends on some other residue instead of the conserved phenylalanine or tryptophan, so this is likely a read error. The chain has TRBV28 and TRBJ2-7; 11 nucleotides agree with TRBD1. CDR1 and CDR2 (germline): MDHEN, SYDVKM. V lost 8 bases to trimming and J lost 2 bases; unmatched junction nucleotides: 8. CDR3 length: 15 residues. CDR3 in DNA: TGTGCCAGCCTCGGACAGGGGGCAGGGGCCTACGAGCAGTACTTA. Its protein is CASLGQGAGAYEQYL.

This clonotype was recorded many times. This chain links TRBV7-9 with TRBJ1-2; 7 bases agree with TRBD1. J gave up 1 base and V 8 bases, and 7 bases lay outside the gene matches. The CDR3 extends over 14 amino acids. Per germline, CDR1 SEHNR and CDR2 FQNEAQ (reference sequence). The CDR3 sequence: CASSDRVNNYGYTF. In DNA form, the CDR3 reads TGTGCCAGCTCCGACAGGGTCAATAACTATGGCTACACCTTC.

This rearrangement joins TRBV9 to TRBJ2-7; D call uncertain. The germline CDR1 and CDR2 sequences are SGDLS and YYNGEE. This CDR3 spans 14 amino acids. V shed 0 bases and J shed 2 bases, with 9 bases lying between them. The CDR3 region has the DNA TGTGCCAGCAGCGTAGTGGACGGCACCTACGAGCAGTACTTC. This codes for CASSVVDGTYEQYF.

The chain is built from TRBV28 and TRBJ2-7, with D maybe TRBD2 (5 bases). Trimming removed 5 bases at V and 9 bases at J, with 14 bases between. CDR1 is MDHEN and CDR2 is SYDVKM in the germline V gene. The CDR3 is made up of 12 amino acids. CDR3 in amino acids: CASSLRGLRQYF. CDR3 DNA: TGTGCCAGCAGTCTTCGCGGGTTAAGGCAGTACTTC.

J is TRBJ2-1 and V is TRBV5-1; 8 bases map to TRBD1. The junction had 7 bases not matched to a gene; V was cut back by 4 bases and J by 4 bases. This CDR3 region has 15 residues. Germline loops: CDR1 SGHRS, CDR2 YFSETQ. The CDR3 is CASSQLTGEYNEQFF. The CDR3 DNA reads TGCGCCAGCAGCCAACTGACAGGGGAGTACAATGAGCAGTTCTTC.

V usage is TRBV6-6 and J usage is TRBJ2-1, with 11 bases that match TRBD2. Trimming took 6 bases from V and 7 from J; bases not matched to a gene: 8. Germline-derived CDR1 and CDR2 are MNHNY and SVGAGI (reference sequence). This CDR3 contains 15 residues. The CDR3 bases are TGTGCCAGCAGACAACTAGCGGGGGCCCCTAATGAGCAGTTCTTC. Translated: CASRQLAGAPNEQFF.

The chain couples TRBV12-3 or TRBV12-4 to TRBJ2-3; the match to TRBD2 covers 8 bases. The trim removed 4 bases at V and 7 bases at J, leaving 10 bases unmatched. The CDR3 consists of 15 residues. The CDR3 DNA follows: TGTGCCAGCAGTTCTATCGGGAGGGGGACATATACGCAGTATTTT. It specifies CASSSIGRGTYTQYF.

This chain links TRBV12-3 or TRBV12-4 with TRBJ1-5; D possibly corresponds to TRBD1 (6 bases). There are 16 residues in the CDR3. V was cut by 5 bases and J by 5 bases, with 19 bases left in between. The CDR3 DNA reads as TGTGCCAGCAGTCCGGTAGACACCGGGGGGCATCAGCCCCAGCATTTT. Its protein is CASSPVDTGGHQPQHF.

There are a few counts of this clonotype. The CDR3 loop reads CASSREGIWDTIYF. CDR3 in DNA: TGTGCCAGCAGCCGAGAGGGCATTTGGGACACCATATATTTT. The chain recombines TRBV12-3 or TRBV12-4 with TRBJ1-3, with D uncertain. The V end was cut by 6 bases, the J end by 8 bases, with 17 bases between. CDR3 size: 14 residues.

The gene calls are TRBV12-3 or TRBV12-4 and TRBJ2-7; 11 nucleotides agree with TRBD2. The CDR3 covers 15 residues. V lost 6 bases to trimming and J lost 1 base; unmatched junction nucleotides: 5. CDR3 nucleotide sequence: TGTGCCAGCAGGAAGACTAGCGGGGTTTCCTACGAGCAGTACTTC. Translated: CASRKTSGVSYEQYF.

This clonotype was recorded at least ten times. The rearrangement joins TRBV10-3 to TRBJ1-6; D might be TRBD1 (5 bases). Germline V gene data show CDR1 as ENHRY and CDR2 as SYGVKD. V lost 0 bases and J 14 bases, leaving 17 bases between the germline ends. This CDR3 has 15 residues. The CDR3 loop reads CAISESSQGHQALHF. The CDR3 coding sequence is TGTGCCATCAGTGAGTCCTCGCAGGGTCATCAAGCCCTCCACTTT.

This clonotype has only a few counts. The rearrangement links TRBV12-3 or TRBV12-4 to TRBJ1-2; D is possibly TRBD1 (5 bases). The CDR3 is 14 amino acids. The V end was cut by 5 bases, the J end by 7 bases, with 17 bases between. Here the CDR3 DNA reads TGTGCCAGCAGTGCGGTAGGGGCCCTCCTTGGCTACACCTTC. It translates to CASSAVGALLGYTF.

This clonotype has only a few counts. The rearrangement links TRBV5-6 to TRBJ1-5; D ambiguous. Germline V gene sequence: CDR1 SGHDT, CDR2 YYEEEE. This CDR3 is built from 13 residues. Trimming took 4 bases from V and 8 from J, leaving 13 bases between them. The CDR3 nucleotides are TGTGCCAGCAGCCCAATCGGCGCGGAGCCCCAGCATTTT. It is translated as CASSPIGAEPQHF.

The chain carries TRBV6-5 and TRBJ1-6, with TRBD1 matching 7 bases. This CDR3 is 16 amino acids long. Per germline, CDR1 MNHEY and CDR2 SVGAGI. Trimming took 4 bases from V and 8 from J; bases not matched to a gene: 11. The DNA of the CDR3 is TGTGCCAGCAGTTCCGGACAGGCCCGTTTGGATTCACCCCTCCACTTT. As protein: CASSSGQARLDSPLHF.

The V call is TRBV2, the J call TRBJ1-2; the D gene is possibly TRBD1 (6 bases). Germline values: CDR1 SNHLY, CDR2 FYNNEI. V lost 4 bases and J 0 bases, leaving 30 bases between the germline ends. The CDR3 runs to 21 residues. The CDR3 DNA reads as TGTGCCAGCAGTGTCGGGAGACAGGCCCTTCATACCCTGCGAGCTAACTATGGCTACACCTTC. Its translation: CASSVGRQALHTLRANYGYTF. Combining the CDR3 with reference TRBV2 and TRBJ1-2 gives the whole variable domain EPEVTQTPSHQVTQMGQEVILRCVPISNHLYFYWYRQILGQKVEFLVSFYNNEISEKSEIFDDQFSVERPDGSNFTLKIRSTKLEDSAMYFCASSVGRQALHTLRANYGYTFGSGTRLTVV.

This clonotype was observed a handful of times. The V gene is TRBV7-2, the J gene TRBJ2-7; maybe TRBD2 (5 bases). CDR1 is SGHTA and CDR2 is FQGNSA in the germline V gene. V was clipped by 6 bases and J by 3 bases, with 18 bases between them. The CDR3 loop spans 15 amino acids. CDR3 loop: CASSWRTGPDYEQYF. DNA for the CDR3: TGTGCCAGCAGTTGGCGGACTGGCCCTGACTACGAGCAGTACTTC.

This chain joins TRBV3-1 and TRBJ2-1; D remains ambiguous. V was cut by 4 bases and J by 6 bases, with 19 bases left in between. Germline V CDR1 and CDR2: LGHDT, YNNKEL (reference sequence). The CDR3 consists of 16 residues. CDR3 DNA sequence: TGTGCCAGCAGCCTCCGAATCGAGCCCCCCATCAATGAGCAGTTCTTC. As protein: CASSLRIEPPINEQFF.